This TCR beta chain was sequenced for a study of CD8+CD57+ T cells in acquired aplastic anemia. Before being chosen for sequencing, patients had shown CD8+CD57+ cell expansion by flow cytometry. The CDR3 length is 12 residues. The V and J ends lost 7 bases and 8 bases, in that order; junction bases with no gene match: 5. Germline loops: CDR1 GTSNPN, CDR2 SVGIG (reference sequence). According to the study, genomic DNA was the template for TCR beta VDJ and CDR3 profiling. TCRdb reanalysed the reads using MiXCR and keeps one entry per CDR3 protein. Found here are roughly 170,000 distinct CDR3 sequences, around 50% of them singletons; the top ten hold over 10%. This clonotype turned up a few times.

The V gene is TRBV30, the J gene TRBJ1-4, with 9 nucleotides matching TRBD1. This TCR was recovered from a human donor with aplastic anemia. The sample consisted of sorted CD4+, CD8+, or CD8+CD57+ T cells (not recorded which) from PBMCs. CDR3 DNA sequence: TGTGCCTCAATGGGACAGGGCGAAAAACTGTTTTTT. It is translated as CASMGQGEKLFF.